The entry below describes one T cell receptor beta chain. Systemic immunosuppression or a history of autoimmune disease excluded patients. The record originates from a study of OX40 agonist ivuxolimab in advanced cancers. Here immunoSEQ multiplex PCR was the method, and the copy in TCRdb shows in-frame clones only, minus some. This sample has just under 95,000 clones, with roughly 91% found just once. This clonotype originated in an adult with an advanced solid tumor such as melanoma, head and neck, liver or kidney cancer. The starting material was CD4+ or CD8+ T cells sorted from blood, obtained in a trial of the OX40 agonist ivuxolimab.

This chain's CDR3 is CASSQAVYEAFF. DNA for the CDR3: TGTGCCAGCAGCCAAGCCGTATATGAAGCTTTCTTT. This chain connects TRBV14 to TRBJ1-1, with D unclear. Germline values: CDR1 SGHDN, CDR2 FVKESK. The CDR3 runs 12 residues. V lost 1 base and J 7 bases, leaving 7 bases between the germline ends.